This TCR beta chain was captured by sequencing in a study of cytomegalovirus exposure and HLA in healthy donors. The PCR employed 60 Vbeta primers together with 13 Jbeta primers. The table came from immunoSEQ multiplex PCR; TCRdb's copy has only in-frame clones and leaves some out. There are approximately 100,000 clones in the sample; just under 75% occur only once, and roughly 2.6% lies in the top ten. The TCR originated in a man between 50 and 59 years old in good health and CMV-seropositive. The sample taken for sequencing was PBMCs.

Written as DNA, the CDR3 is TGTGCCAGCAGCTCACAGGACATATCCTACGAGCAGTACTTC. This sequence encodes CASSSQDISYEQYF. The chain employs TRBV7-2 and TRBJ2-7; tentative D call: TRBD1 (5 bases). Germline CDR1 is SGHTA and CDR2 is FQGNSA. Trimming took off 4 bases at V and 1 base at J, with 11 bases between the two ends. The CDR3 spans 14 residues. Full variable domain (outside the CDR3, taken from reference TRBV7-2 and TRBJ2-7): GAGVSQSPSNKVTEKGKDVELRCDPISGHTALYWYRQSLGQGLEFLIYFQGNSAPDKSGLPSDRFSAERTGGSVSTLTIQRTQQEDSAVYLCASSSQDISYEQYFGPGTRLTVT.